This T cell receptor (beta chain) originates from a study of cytomegalovirus exposure and HLA in healthy donors. About the research overall: A prior study identified 117 million unique TCR beta sequences from roughly 180 million T cells. Unique TCRs numbering roughly 85 million, obtained from HLA-typed donors, made up an early data release.

With regard to this clone: Antigen: not known.

V was pared by 5 bases and J by 0 bases, with 14 bases between. Germline CDR1 reads SGHAT; CDR2 reads FQNNGV. This CDR3 spans 16 amino acids. The study's findings and limits: TCR beta chains numbering some 160 were designated cytomegalovirus-associated. By a later analysis, the bulk of CMV-associated TCR beta chains appeared HLA-restricted.

Primers for the PCR totalled 60 Vbeta and 13 Jbeta. Sequencing was performed with immunoSEQ multiplex PCR; in TCRdb, only in-frame clones are kept and a portion is missing. The sample carries about 160,000 clones, roughly 80% recorded once. The sequence was obtained from a woman aged 45-60 years in good health and CMV-seronegative. The rearrangement uses TRBV11-2 and TRBJ1-3; D might be TRBD1 (6 bases). The material sequenced was PBMCs. CDR3 coding DNA: TGTGCCAGCAGCCCGGGGGGCCCTTACTCTGGAAACACCATATATTTT. It codes for CASSPGGPYSGNTIYF.